This TCR beta chain was captured in a study of Ad26.COV2.S vaccination and SARS-CoV-2 variants. Details on this clone: The antigen is unknown.

Trimming pared 2 bases from V and 0 bases from J, leaving 17 bases between. CDR1 and CDR2 (germline): SGHAT, FQNNGV. The CDR3 has 17 amino acids. Whole-study findings and limits: Assessments of TCR breadth and depth may have underestimated the total T cell responses. Reported findings describe substantial breadth in spike-specific CD8+ and CD4+ T cell responses following vaccination. Spike-specific TCR breadth in vaccine recipients exceeded that seen in placebo recipients.

The treatment is: around 19 received Ad26.COV2.S at low or high dose, single or two shots; five or six received placebo; per-sample allocation not given. At day 63 after the first vaccine or placebo injection, samples were drawn. Wuhan-strain spike was delivered by a replication-incompetent Ad26 vector. Some clones are missing from TCRdb's copy, which holds only in-frame ones; the method was immunoSEQ multiplex PCR. In the table there are around 300,000 clones, around 89% of which are singletons. The rearrangement uses TRBV11-2 and TRBJ2-7; D may be TRBD1 (6 bases). The sample was peripheral blood, taken in a trial of Ad26.COV2.S vaccine versus placebo. The origin of this receptor is a person between 18 and 60 years old who received the Ad26.COV2.S COVID-19 vaccine or a placebo. The CDR3 protein is CASSLKYNGGLSYEQYF. Here the CDR3 DNA reads TGTGCCAGCAGCTTAAAGTATAATGGGGGCCTCTCCTACGAGCAGTACTTC.